This is a list of T cell receptor beta chains from one sample in a study of blood T cells in healthy people across ages. TCRdb used MiXCR to reprocess the 5' RACE reads, holding one entry per CDR3 protein. There are about 720,000 distinct CDR3 sequences in the sample; 22% occur only once, and under 25% lies in the top ten. Material for sequencing was blood. Receptor source: a man between 65 and 80 years old in good health. Each CDR3 is given with its conserved first and last residue. The size field is filled for only some rows; it gives once, few, many or a size class.

V gene: TRBV7-2
clone size: few
J gene: TRBJ2-1
CDR3 protein: CASSFHAGTSYNEQFF

V gene: TRBV5-5
clone size: -
J gene: TRBJ2-2
CDR3 protein: CASSLAVGFNTGELFF

V gene: TRBV15
clone size: -
J gene: TRBJ1-1
CDR3 protein: CATSRHDQGPNTEAFF

V gene: TRBV29-1
clone size: many
J gene: TRBJ2-2
CDR3 protein: CSVENTGELFF

V gene: TRBV4-2
clone size: -
J gene: TRBJ2-6
CDR3 protein: CASSQGQSGANVLTF

V gene: TRBV7-7
clone size: many
J gene: TRBJ2-3
CDR3 protein: CASSSGLASDTQYF

V gene: TRBV14
clone size: -
J gene: TRBJ1-6
CDR3 protein: CASSQRGQSFSPLHF

V gene: TRBV20-1
clone size: -
J gene: TRBJ1-5
CDR3 protein: CSASRAGGDQPQHF

V gene: TRBV20-1
clone size: few
J gene: TRBJ1-2
CDR3 protein: CSAAKDRSNYGYTF

V gene: TRBV3-1
clone size: -
J gene: TRBJ2-5
CDR3 protein: CASSLPIGGKTQYF

V gene: TRBV20-1
clone size: -
J gene: TRBJ2-2
CDR3 protein: CSARGASGRFNTGELFF

V gene: TRBV5-1
clone size: few
J gene: TRBJ1-6
CDR3 protein: CASSLGAEGYNSPLHF

V gene: TRBV12-3/TRBV12-4
clone size: -
J gene: -
CDR3 protein: CASSLPGNNEQFF

V gene: TRBV10-3
clone size: few
J gene: TRBJ1-1
CDR3 protein: CAISGWGVNTEAFF

V gene: TRBV5-1
clone size: many
J gene: TRBJ1-4
CDR3 protein: CASSLDGTVNEKLFF

V gene: TRBV21-1
clone size: -
J gene: TRBJ2-3
CDR3 protein: CATTAVRPPTDTQYF

V gene: TRBV7-8
clone size: few
J gene: TRBJ2-1
CDR3 protein: CASSHTRNEQFF